This passage covers 30 T cell receptor beta chains from one sample sequenced in a study of shared clonotypes between healthy human individuals. TCRdb keeps only in-frame clones here, not all; method: immunoSEQ multiplex PCR. The sample has approximately 1.9 million clones, about 93% seen once; the top ten hold about 1.7%. Naive CD8 cells lacked CD45RO, underwent positive selection for CCR7 and left out terminally differentiated effector memory CD45RA+ cells. Sequencing used naive CD8+ T cells from PBMCs. These TCRs come from a man aged 18 to 35 in good health. Some clones in this sample may be carry-over from other donors' samples.

In this sample, this clone turned up once. The chain combines TRBV4-2 with TRBJ2-1; 7 nucleotides align to TRBD2. J gave up 5 bases and V 0 bases, and 10 bases lay outside the gene matches. The CDR3 covers 17 residues. Germline V lookup: CDR1 LGHNA, CDR2 YNFKEQ. CDR3 region: CASSQDEVAGENNEQFF. CDR3 bases: TGTGCCAGCAGCCAAGATGAGGTCGCGGGAGAAAACAATGAGCAGTTCTTC.

The chain combines TRBV7-8 with TRBJ2-3; D remains ambiguous. V lost 2 bases and J 2 bases, leaving 8 bases between the germline ends. Germline V CDR1 and CDR2: SGHVS, FQNEAQ. This CDR3 has 14 residues. The DNA for the CDR3 is TGTGCCAGCAGCTTATGGCAGCTCACAGATACGCAGTATTTT. Translated: CASSLWQLTDTQYF.

This sequence joins TRBV7-9 and TRBJ2-3; D possibly corresponds to TRBD2 (5 bases). The CDR3 extends over 15 amino acids. CDR1 SEHNR and CDR2 FQNEAQ come from the germline V gene (reference sequence). V was pared by 2 bases and J by 3 bases, with 12 bases between. For the CDR3, the DNA is TGTGCCAGCAGCTTACCCGACTACGTGACAGATACGCAGTATTTT. Protein sequence: CASSLPDYVTDTQYF.

The V and J genes are TRBV2 and TRBJ2-1; D may be TRBD2 (5 bases). Germline V gene sequence: CDR1 SNHLY, CDR2 FYNNEI. The CDR3 is 12 amino acids. Trimming took 7 bases from V and 8 from J, leaving 12 bases between them. The DNA of the CDR3 is TGTGCCAGCATGTTACTAGTCCATGAGCAGTTCTTC. Protein product: CASMLLVHEQFF.

This chain joins TRBV28 and TRBJ2-1, with no clear D. V lost 6 bases and J 0 bases, leaving 15 bases between the germline ends. Germline V gives CDR1 MDHEN, CDR2 SYDVKM. This CDR3 is built from 16 residues. The CDR3 protein is CASSPVRERSYNEQFF. The CDR3 DNA sequence: TGTGCCAGCAGCCCTGTTCGTGAGCGCTCCTACAATGAGCAGTTCTTC.

The chain has TRBV27 and TRBJ1-4, with a tentative D call TRBD1 (5 bases). Germline values: CDR1 MNHEY, CDR2 SMNVEV (reference sequence). Deletions cut 3 bases from V and 0 bases from J, with 11 bases between. The CDR3 has 16 amino acids. CDR3 residues: CASSLGPRATNEKLFF. The DNA for the CDR3 is TGTGCCAGCAGTTTGGGGCCCAGGGCAACTAATGAAAAACTGTTTTTT.

CDR3 protein: CASSQYGQGSYEQYF. CDR3 nucleotide sequence: TGTGCCAGCAGCCAATACGGACAGGGAAGTTACGAGCAGTACTTC. The rearrangement joins TRBV14 to TRBJ2-7; 8 bases map to TRBD1. V gave up 2 bases and J gave up 4 bases; unmatched junction bases: 7. Germline V gene lookup returns CDR1 SGHDN and CDR2 FVKESK. CDR3 size: 15 residues. The whole variable domain, remainder taken from reference TRBV14 and TRBJ2-7, is EAGVTQFPSHSVIEKGQTVTLRCDPISGHDNLYWYRRVMGKEIKFLLHFVKESKQDESGMPNNRFLAERTGGTYSTLKVQPAELEDSGVYFCASSQYGQGSYEQYFGPGTRLTVT.

This chain joins TRBV2 and TRBJ2-7, with 8 bases lining up with TRBD1. The CDR3 has 15 residues. With 10 bases clipped from V and 7 bases from J, the junction kept 18 bases outside the gene matches. Germline CDR1 is SNHLY and CDR2 is FYNNEI. The CDR3, as DNA: TGTGCCACCTTAAGCCTAGGTCAGGGGGCGGGGGAGCAGTACTTC. Protein product: CATLSLGQGAGEQYF.

The V gene is TRBV11-3, the J gene TRBJ2-7; 7 bases agree with TRBD1. The CDR3 contains 14 residues. V dropped 5 bases and J dropped 3; count of bases not matched to a gene: 7. Per germline, CDR1 SGHNT and CDR2 YENEEA. The DNA of the CDR3 is TGTGCCAGCAGCCAGGACAGGTCTAGCTACGAGCAGTACTTC. It specifies CASSQDRSSYEQYF.

The V gene is TRBV10-3, the J gene TRBJ1-4; TRBD1 matches 9 bases. Germline V gene lookup returns CDR1 ENHRY and CDR2 SYGVKD. The CDR3 has 16 amino acids. Trimming at V came to 4 bases and at J to 2 bases, leaving 5 bases not matched to a gene. For the CDR3, the DNA is TGTGCCATCAGTGCGTTACAGGGGGCGACTAATGAAAAACTGTTTTTT. Translation gives CAISALQGATNEKLFF.

The chain couples TRBV5-4 to TRBJ1-2; the D is unclear. Trimming removed 7 bases at V and 3 bases at J, with 7 bases between. Germline CDR1 is SGHNT and CDR2 is YYREEE (reference sequence). The CDR3 is 11 residues long. DNA for the CDR3: TGTGCCAGCCGACGAGACTATGGCTACACCTTC. Amino acid sequence: CASRRDYGYTF.

The chain uses TRBV7-2 and TRBJ2-1, with 9 positions matching TRBD2. V gave up 3 bases and J gave up 7 bases; unmatched junction bases: 7. This CDR3 region has 15 residues. Germline V CDR1 and CDR2: SGHTA, FQGNSA. For the CDR3, the DNA is TGTGCCAGCAGCTTTGATAGCGGGAGTCATAATGAGCAGTTCTTC. Its protein is CASSFDSGSHNEQFF.

The CDR3 region is CASSPRPGAYEQYF. Here the CDR3 DNA reads TGCGCCAGCAGCCCCCGCCCGGGGGCCTACGAGCAGTACTTC. The chain employs TRBV4-1 and TRBJ2-7, with a possible D match to TRBD2 (6 bases). V lost 4 bases, J lost 2 bases, and 12 bases lay in between. From germline, CDR1 is MGHRA and CDR2 YSYEKL. This CDR3 spans 14 amino acids.

CDR3 in amino acids: CASSQDEGQGVNTIYF. The DNA for the CDR3 is TGCGCCAGCAGCCAAGATGAGGGACAGGGGGTAAACACCATATATTTT. The rearrangement links TRBV4-1 to TRBJ1-3, with 11 bases aligning to TRBD1. This CDR3 has 16 amino acids. J gave up 6 bases and V 0 bases, and 4 bases lay outside the gene matches. CDR1 is MGHRA and CDR2 is YSYEKL in the germline V gene.

The chain has TRBV5-1 and TRBJ1-4; tentatively, D is TRBD1 (5 bases). The V gene's germline CDR1 is SGHRS and CDR2 YFSETQ. V was cut by 0 bases and J by 4 bases, with 13 bases left in between. This CDR3 spans 16 amino acids. The CDR3, as DNA: TGCGCCAGCAGCTTGGGGCAGGGAGAACGTAATGAAAAACTGTTTTTT. Translation gives CASSLGQGERNEKLFF.

The chain couples TRBV30 to TRBJ2-3; D gene ambiguous. Germline assignment: CDR1 GTSNPN and CDR2 SVGIG (reference sequence). V was shortened by 0 bases and J by 3 bases, with 10 bases between the two germline ends. The CDR3 has 14 amino acids. The CDR3 here is CAWSVTDLTDTQYF. CDR3 nucleotides: TGTGCCTGGAGTGTAACGGACCTGACAGATACGCAGTATTTT.

The rearrangement joins TRBV4-1 to TRBJ1-4; weak D call: TRBD1 (6 bases). In germline, CDR1 is MGHRA, CDR2 YSYEKL. The V gene lost 4 bases and the J gene lost 6 bases, with 18 bases spanning the gap. The CDR3 runs to 16 residues. As DNA, the CDR3 is TGCGCCAGCAGCCGGAGCTACCGGGACAATCATGAAAAACTGTTTTTT. Translation: CASSRSYRDNHEKLFF.

A note on this clone: Other DNA sequences in the same sample also yield this CDR3. V and J are TRBV18 and TRBJ2-7; the match to TRBD2 covers 12 bases. The CDR3 runs to 17 residues. Trimming cost V 0 bases and J 0 bases; bases outside gene matches: 3. Germline lookup yields CDR1 KGHSH and CDR2 LQKENI. The CDR3 loop reads CASSPPGLAGISYEQYF. Written as DNA, the CDR3 is TGTGCCAGCTCACCACCCGGACTAGCGGGGATCTCCTACGAGCAGTACTTC.

The rearrangement uses TRBV28 and TRBJ2-7; D perhaps matches TRBD2 (5 bases). CDR1 and CDR2 (germline): MDHEN, SYDVKM. The ends were cut back, 7 bases at V and 2 bases at J, with 15 bases in the middle. The CDR3 contains 14 residues. The CDR3 DNA reads as TGTGCCAGCACTGGTGAGGGATTCACCTACGAGCAGTACTTC. Protein product: CASTGEGFTYEQYF.

The rearrangement uses TRBV27 and TRBJ2-7, with a tentative D call TRBD2 (5 bases). V lost 2 bases, J lost 0 bases, and 11 bases lay in between. The germline V gene has CDR1 MNHEY and CDR2 SMNVEV (reference sequence). The CDR3 totals 15 residues. In DNA, the CDR3 is TGTGCCAGCAGTTTACGAGGGTTCGTCTCCTACGAGCAGTACTTC. Translating gives CASSLRGFVSYEQYF.

The chain employs TRBV28 and TRBJ2-3; D is perhaps TRBD1 (6 bases). Germline values: CDR1 MDHEN, CDR2 SYDVKM. With 3 bases removed from V and 3 bases from J, the gap between germline ends came to 16 bases. The CDR3 has 16 amino acids. This CDR3 is CASSFSRGAETDTQYF. The CDR3 coding sequence is TGTGCCAGCAGTTTCTCCAGGGGCGCGGAGACAGATACGCAGTATTTT.

The rearrangement joins TRBV28 to TRBJ1-1; a weak D match, TRBD1 (6 bases). Per germline, CDR1 MDHEN and CDR2 SYDVKM. V dropped 6 bases and J dropped 7 bases, with 18 bases sitting between them. This CDR3 has 14 amino acids. DNA of the CDR3: TGTGCCAGCAGCCGAATTCAGGGGAGGGGTGAAGCTTTCTTT. This gives the protein CASSRIQGRGEAFF.

The chain carries TRBV4-3 and TRBJ2-1; TRBD1 is a possible D gene (5 bases). The CDR3 consists of 16 residues. V was cut by 0 bases and J by 4 bases, with 13 bases left in between. Looked up from germline, CDR1 is LGHNA and CDR2 is YSLEER. For the CDR3, the DNA is TGCGCCAGCAGCCAAGACGCTCAGGGCTATTACAATGAGCAGTTCTTC. Translation: CASSQDAQGYYNEQFF.

The genes are TRBV28 and TRBJ2-3, with TRBD2 identical over 7 bases. The CDR3 runs to 16 residues. After removal of 3 bases from V and 2 bases from J, the junction contained 8 bases not matched to a gene. CDR1 and CDR2 (germline): MDHEN, SYDVKM. The DNA of the CDR3 is TGTGCCAGCAGTTTCTCATTCGGGGGGAACACAGATACGCAGTATTTT. Translating gives CASSFSFGGNTDTQYF.

The chain links TRBV6-5 to TRBJ2-7; D is uncertain. Trimming took off 0 bases at V and 0 bases at J, with 9 bases between the two ends. This CDR3 is built from 15 residues. Germline V lookup: CDR1 MNHEY, CDR2 SVGAGI. In nucleotides, the CDR3 is TGTGCCAGCAGTTACTCTGAGACATTCTCCTACGAGCAGTACTTC. It encodes CASSYSETFSYEQYF.

This sequence joins TRBV29-1 and TRBJ2-1; TRBD2 matches 9 bases. The CDR3 covers 17 residues. V dropped 5 bases and J dropped 2; count of bases not matched to a gene: 13. The V gene's germline CDR1 is SQVTM and CDR2 ANQGSEA. The CDR3 nucleotides read TGCAGCGTTATGGGGGGCCTAGCGGGAAAAGCCTACAATGAGCAGTTCTTC. Residues: CSVMGGLAGKAYNEQFF.

The rearrangement joins TRBV27 to TRBJ1-5; D unresolved. From germline, CDR1 is MNHEY and CDR2 SMNVEV (reference sequence). The CDR3 sequence is 15 residues long. The V and J ends lost 3 bases and 2 bases respectively, with 11 bases between them. The CDR3 region has the DNA TGTGCCAGCAGTTTGGCCTGGGCGGGCAATCAGCCCCAGCATTTT. As protein: CASSLAWAGNQPQHF.

The chain employs TRBV19 and TRBJ1-5, with D uncertain. Trimming cost V 5 bases and J 0 bases, with 11 bases left between them. From germline, CDR1 is LNHDA and CDR2 SQIVND (reference sequence). The CDR3 loop spans 15 amino acids. The CDR3 is CASSSSVNSNQPQHF. For the CDR3, the DNA is TGTGCCAGTAGTTCCAGTGTGAATAGCAATCAGCCCCAGCATTTT.

The V and J genes are TRBV9 and TRBJ1-2; maybe TRBD1 (6 bases). This CDR3 is built from 19 residues. Germline loops: CDR1 SGDLS, CDR2 YYNGEE. V gave up 0 bases and J gave up 0 bases, with 21 bases separating them. CDR3 sequence reads: CASSVATSGRRGSNYGYTF. Here the CDR3 DNA reads TGTGCCAGCAGCGTAGCTACGTCGGGGAGGAGGGGGTCTAACTATGGCTACACCTTC.

This clone was recorded only once. The genes are TRBV5-1 and TRBJ1-1; D is uncertain. CDR1 and CDR2 from the germline V gene are SGHRS and YFSETQ. CDR3 length: 13 amino acids. Between the trimmed V and J ends, which lost 2 bases and 5 bases, there was a span of 10 bases. The CDR3 protein is CASSFSVGTEAFF. CDR3 bases: TGCGCCAGCAGCTTTTCAGTGGGGACTGAAGCTTTCTTT. The entire variable domain, with the rest obtained from reference TRBV5-1 and TRBJ1-1, is as follows: KAGVTQTPRYLIKTRGQQVTLSCSPISGHRSVSWYQQTPGQGLQFLFEYFSETQRNKGNFPGRFSGRQFSNSRSEMNVSTLELGDSALYLCASSFSVGTEAFFGQGTRLTVV.